These T cell receptor beta chains were read from a single sample in a study of blood T cell repertoires in COVID-19. TCRdb's table, derived via immunoSEQ multiplex PCR, lists solely in-frame clones and lacks some. This repertoire shows approximately 180,000 clones, more than 75% found once; its top ten account for approximately 4.5%. The material sequenced was peripheral blood. The source is a human donor in a cohort sampled during active COVID-19. Each CDR3 is given with its conserved first and last residue. The D gene is left open where the match is weak. Clone size, where shown, is once, few, many, or a class for clones that have expanded.

V	J	size	D	CDR3	DNA
TRBV10-2	TRBJ2-5	.	TRBD2	CASTPQRGKTQYF	TGCGCCAGCACCCCCCAGCGGGGTAAGACCCAGTACTTC
TRBV11-2	TRBJ1-1	.	.	CASSLGPVGSSGAFF	TGTGCCAGCAGCTTAGGCCCAGTTGGGAGCAGCGGAGCTTTCTTT
TRBV5-4	TRBJ1-1	.	.	CASSLGGDSEAFF	TGTGCCAGCAGCTTGGGTGGGGACTCTGAAGCTTTCTTT
TRBV25-1	TRBJ2-7	few	.	CASSEYGLYEQYF	TGTGCCAGCAGTGAATATGGCCTTTACGAGCAGTACTTC
TRBV3-1/TRBV3-2	TRBJ2-5	.	.	CASSATSQGTQYF	TGTGCCAGCAGTGCGACTAGTCAGGGGACCCAGTACTTC
TRBV7-8	TRBJ2-2	.	.	CASSPYGGITGELFF	TGTGCCAGCAGCCCCTACGGGGGAATTACCGGGGAGCTGTTTTTT
TRBV19	TRBJ2-7	few	.	CASSTRQLPYEQYF	TGTGCCAGTAGTACCCGACAGTTGCCCTACGAGCAGTACTTC
TRBV6-2/TRBV6-3	TRBJ2-3	.	.	CASSPASDIGGDTQYF	TGTGCCAGCAGCCCCGCTAGCGATATCGGGGGAGATACGCAGTATTTT
TRBV2	TRBJ1-5	.	TRBD1	CASKEGAYSNQPQHF	TGTGCCAGCAAAGAGGGGGCTTATAGCAATCAGCCCCAGCATTTT
TRBV7-2	TRBJ2-7	once	.	CASSLGTASYEQYF	TGTGCCAGCAGCTTAGGGACTGCTTCCTACGAGCAGTACTTC
TRBV18	TRBJ2-4	once	.	CASSQAARGNIQYF	TGTGCCAGCTCCCAAGCCGCCCGAGGGAACATTCAGTACTTC
TRBV12-3/TRBV12-4	TRBJ1-5	.	.	CASSQTADQPQHF	TGTGCCAGCAGTCAGACGGCGGATCAGCCCCAGCATTTT
TRBV24-1	TRBJ2-5	.	.	CATSDFTANQETQYF	TGTGCCACCAGTGATTTTACTGCAAACCAAGAGACCCAGTACTTC
TRBV6-2/TRBV6-3	TRBJ2-7	.	TRBD2	CASSFYTPGLAGYEQYF	TGTGCCAGCAGTTTCTATACACCGGGACTAGCGGGCTACGAGCAGTACTTC
TRBV5-1	TRBJ1-6	.	.	CASSLVTDNNSPLHF	TGCGCCAGCAGCTTGGTGACGGACAATAATTCACCCCTCCACTTT
TRBV30	TRBJ2-3	.	.	CAFMFADTQYF	TGTGCCTTTATGTTCGCAGATACGCAGTATTTT
TRBV4-3	TRBJ1-4	.	.	CASSQEAGIEKLFF	TGCGCCAGCAGCCAAGAGGCAGGGATTGAAAAACTGTTTTTT
TRBV9	TRBJ2-6	.	TRBD2	CASSVALASGGVGANVLTF	TGTGCCAGCAGCGTAGCATTGGCTAGCGGGGGGGTAGGGGCCAACGTCCTGACTTTC
TRBV4-3	TRBJ1-6	.	TRBD1	CASSQERDRASPLHF	TGCGCCAGCAGCCAAGAAAGAGACAGGGCTTCACCCCTCCACTTT
TRBV11-2	TRBJ2-1	.	.	CASSFGREQFF	TGTGCCAGCAGCTTTGGTCGGGAGCAGTTCTTC
TRBV24-1	TRBJ2-2	.	.	CATSDPSRGSGELFF	TGTGCCACCAGTGACCCATCCCGGGGTTCCGGGGAGCTGTTTTTT
TRBV6-1	TRBJ1-2	.	TRBD1	CASSELPGQGAGYTF	TGTGCCAGCAGTGAACTACCGGGACAGGGGGCTGGCTACACCTTC
TRBV19	TRBJ2-3	.	TRBD2	CASSPARTSLVPQYF	TGTGCCAGTAGTCCCGCCAGGACTAGCCTCGTTCCCCAGTATTTT
TRBV4-2	TRBJ1-2	.	.	CASSPPVGGYTF	TGTGCCAGCAGCCCTCCGGTTGGTGGCTACACCTTC
TRBV30	TRBJ2-7	.	TRBD2	CAGASGGRYEQYF	TGTGCCGGCGCTAGCGGGGGTAGGTACGAGCAGTACTTC
TRBV7-2	TRBJ2-2	.	.	CASSLVAPYTGELFF	TGTGCCAGCAGCTTAGTGGCACCCTACACCGGGGAGCTGTTTTTT
TRBV11-2	TRBJ1-4	.	.	CASSVGGRDEKLFF	TGTGCCAGCTCGGTCGGGGGGCGGGATGAAAAACTGTTTTTT
TRBV2	TRBJ2-5	.	TRBD1	CASIPRDRVETQYF	TGTGCCAGCATACCCCGGGACAGGGTTGAGACCCAGTACTTC
TRBV5-1	TRBJ1-1	.	TRBD1	CASSFRTGHNTEAFF	TGCGCCAGCAGCTTCAGGACAGGACACAACACTGAAGCTTTCTTT
TRBV3-1/TRBV3-2	TRBJ1-6	few	TRBD1	CASSQDKAGGSPLHF	TGTGCCAGCAGCCAAGATAAGGCAGGGGGTTCACCCCTCCACTTT
TRBV19	TRBJ1-5	.	.	CASSTQGNSNQPQHF	TGTGCCAGTAGTACCCAGGGGAATAGCAATCAGCCCCAGCATTTT
TRBV9	TRBJ2-1	.	TRBD2	CASSFLPGLDTAEQFF	TGTGCCAGCAGTTTCCTCCCGGGACTAGACACAGCTGAGCAGTTCTTC
TRBV20-1	TRBJ2-7	.	.	CSASNQGYNYEQYF	TGCAGTGCTAGTAACCAGGGATACAACTACGAGCAGTACTTC
TRBV6-2/TRBV6-3	TRBJ2-7	few	.	CASSYSGAVSSYEQYF	TGTGCCAGCAGTTACTCGGGGGCGGTAAGCTCCTACGAGCAGTACTTC
TRBV4-3	TRBJ1-1	.	TRBD1	CASSHDTGTGNTEAFF	TGCGCCAGCAGCCACGACACTGGGACAGGGAACACTGAAGCTTTCTTT
TRBV28	TRBJ1-5	.	.	CASSSGTDSNQPQHF	TGTGCCAGCAGCTCCGGGACTGATAGCAATCAGCCCCAGCATTTT
TRBV2	TRBJ1-4	.	TRBD1	CASKTGGVEKLFF	TGTGCCAGCAAGACAGGGGGTGTTGAAAAACTGTTTTTT
TRBV2	TRBJ2-2	.	TRBD2	CASREGLAGVGELFF	TGTGCCAGCAGGGAGGGACTAGCGGGAGTCGGGGAGCTGTTTTTT
TRBV19	TRBJ1-5	.	TRBD1	CASSIPRSQGYSNQPQHF	TGTGCCAGTAGTATTCCTCGATCACAGGGGTATAGCAATCAGCCCCAGCATTTT
TRBV7-9	TRBJ1-4	once	.	CASSLAQGTNEKLFF	TGTGCCAGCAGCTTAGCGCAGGGAACTAATGAAAAACTGTTTTTT
TRBV29-1	TRBJ1-4	.	.	CSARTEGGEKLFF	TGCAGCGCAAGGACAGAAGGGGGTGAAAAACTGTTTTTT
TRBV19	TRBJ2-5	.	TRBD1	CASSRQGRLNF	TGTGCCAGTAGTAGACAGGGAAGGTTGAACTTC